The present entry profiles one TCR beta chain with its context. The data were taken from a study of blood T cell repertoires in COVID-19. In the study overall: From the United States, Italy and Spain came samples of acute and convalescent COVID-19. From T cells, B-cell-depleted T cells, or PBMCs came the material, which was cDNA or gDNA.

Original processing methods: By means of reference gene primer amplification, nucleated cell counts were estimated. The repertoire was sequenced with immunoSEQ multiplex PCR; TCRdb's copy has only in-frame clones and lacks some. Clonal size and the V and J genes are those of that table, whereas D and trimming came from the DNA. Of 170,000 or so clones detected, 84% appear once; the ten largest clones hold roughly 14%. The germline V gene has CDR1 KGHDR and CDR2 SFDVKD. The CDR3 extends over 14 amino acids. V shed 6 bases and J 5 bases; nucleotides not matched to a gene: 5. Material for sequencing was peripheral blood. The clonotype was recovered from a man aged 18-30 years with active or convalescent COVID-19. The chain couples TRBV24-1 to TRBJ1-5, with TRBD1 identical over 8 bases. The CDR3 sequence is CATSRQGSDQPQHF. The CDR3 coding sequence is TGTGCCACCAGTAGACAGGGGTCGGATCAGCCCCAGCATTTT.